This T cell receptor beta chain stems from a study of cytomegalovirus exposure and HLA in healthy donors. Study at large: The roughly 110 validation repertoires matched the 500 to 750 first-cohort repertoires in platform, a later analysis reported.

Points on this clone: Its antigen is undetermined.

Sequenced by immunoSEQ multiplex PCR; TCRdb stores in-frame clones only, minus some. This table holds roughly 350,000 clones, roughly 90% found once. The CDR3 is made up of 16 amino acids. Losses at the gene ends were 3 bases for V and 3 bases for J; bases not matched to a gene: 9. CDR1 is KGHSH and CDR2 is LQKENI in the germline V gene. The study, taken as a whole, reports: It was fewer than 200 TCR beta chains that were listed as cytomegalovirus-associated. CMV antigen specificity of a few CMV-associated chains was confirmed in vitro.

The validation cohort, a group of 120 subjects, included the donors and was separate from the approximately 650-subject first cohort. This TCR was sampled from a woman aged 18-29 years in good health and CMV-seronegative. V and J are TRBV18 and TRBJ2-7; TRBD1 agrees at 9 bases. The sample was PBMCs. In nucleotides, the CDR3 is TGTGCCAGCTCACCCCAACTGACAGGGGGAAGCTACGAGCAGTACTTC. Its translation is CASSPQLTGGSYEQYF. The full variable domain, completed using reference TRBV18 and TRBJ2-7, is NAGVMQNPRHLVRRRGQEARLRCSPMKGHSHVYWYRQLPEEGLKFMVYLQKENIIDESGMPKERFSAEFPKEGPSILRIQQVVRGDSAAYFCASSPQLTGGSYEQYFGPGTRLTVT.